A single sample gave rise to the 32 T cell receptor beta chains below, sequenced in a study of T cell responses to AZD1222 COVID-19 vaccine. Generated by immunoSEQ multiplex PCR, the TCRdb table keeps only in-frame clones and is missing some. The table records 200,000 or so clones, roughly 88% of them present only once. This specimen consisted of peripheral blood, obtained on day 0 of AZD1222 vaccination. The receptors were sampled from an adult in good health.

V and J are TRBV6-5 and TRBJ1-3; D is possibly TRBD1 (6 bases). CDR1 is MNHEY, CDR2 SVGAGI, per germline. The CDR3 loop spans 15 amino acids. Trimming shortened V by 1 base and J by 4 bases, and 11 bases separated the two germline ends. CDR3 region: CASSYFTGPGNTIYF. DNA for the CDR3: TGTGCCAGCAGTTACTTCACAGGGCCAGGAAACACCATATATTTT.

The rearrangement uses TRBV3-1 (or the pseudogene TRBV3-2) and TRBJ2-5; D gene uncertain. Trimming pared 4 bases from V and 5 bases from J, leaving 11 bases between. CDR1 and CDR2 from the germline V gene are LGHDT and YNNKEL (reference sequence). CDR3 length: 13 amino acids. CDR3: CASSLEARETQYF. DNA for the CDR3: TGTGCCAGCAGCCTCGAAGCGAGGGAGACCCAGTACTTC.

The CDR3 reads CASSQEGQSWRGYTF. The CDR3 bases are TGTGCCAGCAGCCAAGAAGGGCAGTCCTGGCGGGGCTACACCTTC. The V and J genes are TRBV3-1 (or the pseudogene TRBV3-2) and TRBJ1-2; D call uncertain. Germline V gene sequence: CDR1 LGHDT, CDR2 YNNKEL (reference sequence). The CDR3 extends over 15 amino acids. The V and J ends lost 0 bases and 8 bases respectively, with 16 bases between them.

The chain couples TRBV27 to TRBJ2-1, with D perhaps being TRBD1 or TRBD2 (6 bases each). Trimming cost V 4 bases and J 3 bases, with 10 bases left between them. Germline V gene sequence: CDR1 MNHEY, CDR2 SMNVEV (reference sequence). The CDR3 is 14 residues long. CDR3 residues: CASSWGAGYNEQFF. CDR3 sequence (DNA): TGTGCCAGCAGTTGGGGGGCTGGCTACAATGAGCAGTTCTTC.

The chain uses TRBV3-1 (or the pseudogene TRBV3-2) and TRBJ2-4, with 16 positions matching TRBD2. Germline trimming cut 6 bases from V and 11 bases from J; bases unmatched to any gene: 7. The CDR3 is made up of 15 amino acids. In germline, CDR1 is LGHDT, CDR2 YNNKEL (reference sequence). In DNA form, the CDR3 reads TGTGCCAGCAGTCTCCCGGGACTAGCGGGAGGGCTTCAGTACTTC. As protein: CASSLPGLAGGLQYF.

The chain combines TRBV9 with TRBJ2-7; D might be TRBD1 (5 bases). Germline CDR1 and CDR2: SGDLS and YYNGEE. The CDR3 is 15 residues long. Trimming stripped 0 bases from V and 4 bases from J, with 14 bases between. DNA for the CDR3: TGTGCCAGCAGCGTAGCTGACGGACACTCGTACGAGCAGTACTTC. This translates into CASSVADGHSYEQYF.

This chain joins TRBV7-8 and TRBJ1-4, with 9 bases lining up with TRBD1. Germline V lookup: CDR1 SGHVS, CDR2 FQNEAQ. V was clipped by 5 bases and J by 8 bases; unmatched bases: 12. This CDR3 has 16 residues. Here the CDR3 DNA reads TGTGCCAGCAGCACAAATCCGGGACAGGGTGGGGAAAAACTGTTTTTT. This gives the protein CASSTNPGQGGEKLFF. The full variable domain, completed using reference TRBV7-8 and TRBJ1-4, is GAGVSQSPRYKVAKRGQDVALRCDPISGHVSLFWYQQALGQGPEFLTYFQNEAQLDKSGLPSDRFFAERPEGSVSTLKIQRTQQEDSAVYLCASSTNPGQGGEKLFFGSGTQLSVL.

This clone has only one observation. CDR3 residues: CASSPPRYGYTF. The CDR3 coding sequence is TGTGCCAGCTCACCACCCCGCTATGGCTACACCTTC. The chain has TRBV18 and TRBJ1-2; D is unresolved. V was shortened by 0 bases and J by 4 bases, with 3 bases between the two germline ends. CDR3 size: 12 residues. Germline lookup yields CDR1 KGHSH and CDR2 LQKENI.

This chain connects TRBV3-1 (or the pseudogene TRBV3-2) to TRBJ2-1; a possible D gene is TRBD2 (5 bases). The CDR3 consists of 14 residues. Germline CDR1 is LGHDT and CDR2 is YNNKEL (reference sequence). With 3 bases removed from V and 6 bases from J, the gap between germline ends came to 12 bases. Here the CDR3 reads CASSHGILVNEQFF. In nucleotides, the CDR3 is TGTGCCAGCAGCCACGGGATATTGGTCAATGAGCAGTTCTTC.

V is TRBV5-6 and J is TRBJ2-7; TRBD1 agrees at 9 bases. V was pared by 3 bases and J by 6 bases, with 7 bases of the junction left unmatched. Germline V gene data show CDR1 as SGHDT and CDR2 as YYEEEE. The CDR3 covers 14 residues. CDR3 sequence: CASSWGDRAFEQYF. CDR3 nucleotides: TGTGCCAGCAGCTGGGGGGACAGGGCATTCGAGCAGTACTTC.

The genes are TRBV3-1 (or the pseudogene TRBV3-2) and TRBJ1-5, with a weak D call TRBD1 (6 bases). Trimming took off 3 bases at V and 2 bases at J, with 14 bases between the two ends. CDR1 is LGHDT, CDR2 YNNKEL, per germline (reference sequence). This CDR3 has 16 residues. CDR3 amino acids: CASSHSMGGGNQPQHF. The CDR3 bases are TGTGCCAGCAGCCACTCGATGGGGGGCGGCAATCAGCCCCAGCATTTT.

The CDR3 spells CASSSNTRGRQFF. CDR3 nucleotide sequence: TGTGCCAGCAGCTCCAACACGCGGGGGAGGCAGTTCTTC. The rearrangement uses TRBV7-3 and TRBJ2-1; the match to TRBD2 covers 7 bases. With 4 bases clipped from V and 12 bases from J, the junction kept 9 bases outside the gene matches. The CDR3 contains 13 residues. Germline V gene sequence: CDR1 SGHTA, CDR2 FQGTGA.

The V call is TRBV20-1, the J call TRBJ2-1, with D unclear. The V gene lost 6 bases and the J gene lost 3 bases, with 3 bases spanning the gap. The CDR3 has 10 residues. The germline CDR1 and CDR2 sequences are DFQATT and SNEGSKA (reference sequence). CDR3 DNA: TGCAGTGCCCTCTACAATGAGCAGTTCTTC. Amino acids: CSALYNEQFF.

V and J are TRBV10-3 and TRBJ2-1; D remains ambiguous. Germline V CDR1 and CDR2: ENHRY, SYGVKD. CDR3 size: 17 residues. The germline V and J ends were trimmed by 3 bases and 0 bases, with 15 bases remaining between them. The CDR3 nucleotides read TGTGCCATCAGTGACTCGATGGGGTCGAACTCCTACAATGAGCAGTTCTTC. It specifies CAISDSMGSNSYNEQFF.

The J gene is TRBJ1-5, the V gene TRBV10-2; D may be TRBD1 (5 bases). The length of the CDR3 is 17 residues. V gave up 6 bases and J gave up 0 bases, with 18 bases separating them. The germline V gene encodes CDR1 WSHSY and CDR2 SAAADI. DNA for the CDR3: TGCGCCAGCAGCGAGATCTCGGGGGGGTATAGCAATCAGCCCCAGCATTTT. Residues: CASSEISGGYSNQPQHF.

The chain combines TRBV7-3 with TRBJ1-1; D is uncertain. Germline-derived CDR1 and CDR2 are SGHTA and FQGTGA. The CDR3 runs to 13 residues. V gave up 5 bases and J gave up 7 bases, with 14 bases separating them. CDR3 loop: CASSPGPVGEAFF. The CDR3 nucleotides are TGTGCCAGCAGCCCCGGTCCGGTGGGTGAAGCTTTCTTT.

V usage is TRBV12-3 or TRBV12-4 and J usage is TRBJ2-3, with D tentatively TRBD1 (6 bases). This CDR3 is built from 11 residues. Trimming stripped 8 bases from V and 6 bases from J, with 9 bases between. The CDR3 sequence: CASLGGDTQYF. The DNA of the CDR3 is TGTGCCAGCCTAGGGGGTGATACGCAGTATTTT.

The genes are TRBV5-1 and TRBJ2-3, with D possibly called TRBD1 or TRBD2 (5 bases each). CDR1 and CDR2 from the germline V gene are SGHRS and YFSETQ. Deletions cut 0 bases from V and 1 base from J, with 9 bases between. This CDR3 comprises 15 residues. The CDR3, as DNA: TGCGCCAGCAGCTTGGAGGGGACCGGCACAGATACGCAGTATTTT. Translating gives CASSLEGTGTDTQYF. Supplemented by reference TRBV5-1 and TRBJ2-3, the full variable domain reads KAGVTQTPRYLIKTRGQQVTLSCSPISGHRSVSWYQQTPGQGLQFLFEYFSETQRNKGNFPGRFSGRQFSNSRSEMNVSTLELGDSALYLCASSLEGTGTDTQYFGPGTRLTVL.

The chain joins TRBV7-9 to TRBJ1-5; the D is unclear. Germline CDR1 is SEHNR and CDR2 is FQNEAQ (reference sequence). The CDR3 spans 12 residues. The ends were cut back, 4 bases at V and 5 bases at J, with 6 bases in the middle. The CDR3 is CASSSVDQPQHF. The CDR3 region has the DNA TGTGCCAGCAGCTCCGTCGATCAGCCCCAGCATTTT.

V usage is TRBV6-2 or TRBV6-3 and J usage is TRBJ1-1; 8 bases align to TRBD1. This CDR3 comprises 12 residues. Per the germline V gene, CDR1 is MNHEY and CDR2 is SVGEGT. Trimming cost V 2 bases and J 13 bases; bases outside gene matches: 6. This CDR3 is CASSYRTGRGFF. CDR3 DNA: TGTGCCAGCAGTTACCGGACAGGGCGAGGTTTCTTT.

The rearrangement uses TRBV18 and TRBJ2-3; 8 nucleotides align to TRBD2. With 3 bases clipped from V and 4 bases from J, the junction kept 9 bases outside the gene matches. CDR1 is KGHSH and CDR2 is LQKENI in the germline V gene. The CDR3 runs to 16 residues. The CDR3 DNA follows: TGTGCCAGCTCACCTGCCTTGGCGGGGGGAGCAGATACGCAGTATTTT. Translating it yields CASSPALAGGADTQYF.

The CDR3 region is CAIDDGDYEQYF. The DNA of the CDR3 is TGTGCCATCGATGATGGGGACTACGAGCAGTACTTC. This chain uses TRBV10-3 with TRBJ2-7; no clear D gene. Trimming shortened V by 8 bases and J by 3 bases, and 11 bases separated the two germline ends. The CDR3 extends over 12 amino acids. CDR1 ENHRY and CDR2 SYGVKD come from the germline V gene.

The CDR3 loop is CASSWDRTYEQYF. The CDR3, as DNA: TGTGCCAGCAGCTGGGACAGGACCTACGAGCAGTACTTC. V gene TRBV11-3 combines with J gene TRBJ2-7; 8 nucleotides line up with TRBD1. The V gene's germline CDR1 is SGHNT and CDR2 YENEEA. V dropped 4 bases and J dropped 2; count of bases not matched to a gene: 1. This CDR3 has 13 amino acids.

The CDR3 is CASSLTSQGEYYGYTF. The CDR3 nucleotides read TGTGCCAGCAGCTTAACGTCGCAGGGGGAATACTATGGCTACACCTTC. The genes are TRBV7-3 and TRBJ1-2, with 7 bases that match TRBD1. The germline V gene has CDR1 SGHTA and CDR2 FQGTGA. Losses at the gene ends were 0 bases for V and 3 bases for J; bases not matched to a gene: 7. CDR3 length: 16 amino acids.

V and J are TRBV24-1 and TRBJ1-5; the D gene is possibly TRBD1 (6 bases). Germline V CDR1 and CDR2: KGHDR, SFDVKD. Between the trimmed V and J ends, which lost 9 bases and 4 bases, there was a span of 15 bases. The CDR3 is 14 amino acids. CDR3 in DNA: TGTGCCACCCCTCTTCAGGGGCAGAATCAGCCCCAGCATTTT. Protein: CATPLQGQNQPQHF.

V is TRBV19 and J is TRBJ2-2; TRBD1 or TRBD2 may be the D gene (5 bases each). V gave up 3 bases and J gave up 6 bases, with 20 bases separating them. CDR3 size: 17 residues. Germline-derived CDR1 and CDR2 are LNHDA and SQIVND (reference sequence). CDR3 sequence reads: CASSISLLGRGSGELFF. The CDR3 DNA reads as TGTGCCAGTAGTATTTCTCTTCTGGGTCGGGGCTCCGGGGAGCTGTTTTTT.

This clone appeared a single time. The rearrangement joins TRBV2 to TRBJ2-7; D gene ambiguous. The CDR3 sequence is 12 residues long. Germline V gene data show CDR1 as SNHLY and CDR2 as FYNNEI. V lost 4 bases, J lost 1 base, and 5 bases lay in between. The CDR3 is CASSVESYEQYF. The CDR3 nucleotides read TGTGCCAGCAGTGTTGAGTCCTACGAGCAGTACTTC.

The chain recombines TRBV5-4 with TRBJ2-7; 12 bases are shared with TRBD2. The germline V gene encodes CDR1 SGHNT and CDR2 YYREEE (reference sequence). The CDR3 has 16 residues. V was clipped by 2 bases and J by 7 bases; unmatched bases: 10. DNA of the CDR3: TGTGCCAGCAGCTTAAACCCGACTAGCGGGAGAGGTGAGCAGTACTTC. Amino acids: CASSLNPTSGRGEQYF.

This chain joins TRBV7-2 and TRBJ1-2; tentative D call: TRBD1 (5 bases). V shed 6 bases and J shed 0 bases, with 17 bases lying between them. Per the germline V gene, CDR1 is SGHTA and CDR2 is FQGNSA. CDR3 length: 16 amino acids. The CDR3 DNA follows: TGTGCCAGCAGGCTAGAACAAACAGGAACTAACTATGGCTACACCTTC. It yields the protein CASRLEQTGTNYGYTF.

The chain combines TRBV4-2 with TRBJ2-1, with D unresolved. Trimming cost V 0 bases and J 1 base, with 16 bases left between them. Germline loops: CDR1 LGHNA, CDR2 YNFKEQ. The CDR3 has 18 residues. CDR3 bases: TGTGCCAGCAGCCAAGAGGTGTTAGGGCATGGATCCTACAATGAGCAGTTCTTC. It encodes CASSQEVLGHGSYNEQFF.

The table lists this clone with a few counts. The chain couples TRBV6-4 to TRBJ2-1; 8 bases fit TRBD2. V lost 4 bases to trimming and J lost 6 bases; unmatched junction nucleotides: 8. The CDR3 has 15 amino acids. The germline V gene has CDR1 MRHNA and CDR2 SNTAGT. In DNA form, the CDR3 reads TGTGCCAGCAGTGCCGGCGGGGGGCTGGGCAATGAGCAGTTCTTC. Its translation: CASSAGGGLGNEQFF.

The rearrangement uses TRBV30 and TRBJ1-6, with D possibly being TRBD1 (6 bases). The CDR3 contains 14 residues. Germline lookup yields CDR1 GTSNPN and CDR2 SVGIG (reference sequence). Trimming took 0 bases from V and 13 from J, leaving 16 bases between them. CDR3 sequence reads: CAWSVPGGHRPLHF. The CDR3 bases are TGTGCCTGGAGTGTACCTGGGGGACATCGGCCCCTCCACTTT. Filled out from reference TRBV30 and TRBJ1-6, the complete variable domain reads SQTIHQWPATLVQPVGSPLSLECTVEGTSNPNLYWYRQAAGRGLQLLFYSVGIGQISSEVPQNLSASRPQDRQFILSSKKLLLSDSGFYLCAWSVPGGHRPLHFGNGTRLTVT.